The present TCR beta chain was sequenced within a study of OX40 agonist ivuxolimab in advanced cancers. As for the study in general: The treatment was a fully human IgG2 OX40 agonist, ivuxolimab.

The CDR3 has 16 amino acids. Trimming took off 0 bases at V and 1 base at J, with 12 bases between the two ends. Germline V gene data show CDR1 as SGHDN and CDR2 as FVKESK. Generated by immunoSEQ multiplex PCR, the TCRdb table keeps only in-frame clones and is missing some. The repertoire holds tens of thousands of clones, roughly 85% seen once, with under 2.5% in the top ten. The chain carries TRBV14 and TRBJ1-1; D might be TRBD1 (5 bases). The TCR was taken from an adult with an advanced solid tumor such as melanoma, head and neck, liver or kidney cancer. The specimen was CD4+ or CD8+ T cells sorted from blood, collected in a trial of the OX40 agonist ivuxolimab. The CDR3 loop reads CASSQDLWRGNTEAFF. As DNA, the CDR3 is TGTGCCAGCAGCCAAGATCTATGGAGGGGGAACACTGAAGCTTTCTTT.